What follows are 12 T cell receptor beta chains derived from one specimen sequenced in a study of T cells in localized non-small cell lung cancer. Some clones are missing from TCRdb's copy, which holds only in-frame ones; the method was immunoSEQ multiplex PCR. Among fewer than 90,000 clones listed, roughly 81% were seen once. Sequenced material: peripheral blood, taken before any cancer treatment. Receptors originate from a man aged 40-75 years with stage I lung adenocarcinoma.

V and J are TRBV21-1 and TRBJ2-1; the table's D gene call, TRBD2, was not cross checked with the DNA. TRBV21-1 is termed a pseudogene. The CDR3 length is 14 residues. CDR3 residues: CASNRLAGGNEQFF. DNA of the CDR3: TGTGCCAGCAACAGACTAGCGGGCGGGAATGAGCAGTTCTTC.

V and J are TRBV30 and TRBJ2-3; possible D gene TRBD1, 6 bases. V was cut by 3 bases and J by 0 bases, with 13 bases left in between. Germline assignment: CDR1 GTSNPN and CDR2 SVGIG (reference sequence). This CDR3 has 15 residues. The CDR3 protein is CAWSLTGSSTDTQYF. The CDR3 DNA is TGTGCCTGGAGCCTAACAGGGTCCAGCACAGATACGCAGTATTTT.

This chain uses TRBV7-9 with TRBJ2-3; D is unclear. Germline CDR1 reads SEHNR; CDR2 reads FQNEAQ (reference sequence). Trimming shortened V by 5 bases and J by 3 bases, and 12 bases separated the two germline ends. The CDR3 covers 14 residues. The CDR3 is CASSHPLSTDTQYF. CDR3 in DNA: TGTGCCAGCAGCCATCCTTTAAGTACAGATACGCAGTATTTT.

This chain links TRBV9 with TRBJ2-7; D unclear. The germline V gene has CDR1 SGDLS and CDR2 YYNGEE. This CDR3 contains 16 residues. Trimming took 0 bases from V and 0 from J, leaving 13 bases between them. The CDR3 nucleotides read TGTGCCAGCAGCGTAGGTCTAGACCCCTCCTCCTACGAGCAGTACTTC. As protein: CASSVGLDPSSYEQYF. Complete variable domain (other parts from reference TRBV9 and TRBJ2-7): DSGVTQTPKHLITATGQRVTLRCSPRSGDLSVYWYQQSLDQGLQFLIQYYNGEERAKGNILERFSAQQFPDLHSELNLSSLELGDSALYFCASSVGLDPSSYEQYFGPGTRLTVT.

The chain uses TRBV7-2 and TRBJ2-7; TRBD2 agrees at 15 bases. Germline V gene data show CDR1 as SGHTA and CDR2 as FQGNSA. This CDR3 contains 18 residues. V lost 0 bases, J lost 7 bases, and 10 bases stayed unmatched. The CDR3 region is CASSLAGGTSGGTVEQYF. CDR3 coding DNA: TGTGCCAGCAGCTTAGCTGGAGGGACTAGCGGGGGGACTGTGGAGCAGTACTTC.

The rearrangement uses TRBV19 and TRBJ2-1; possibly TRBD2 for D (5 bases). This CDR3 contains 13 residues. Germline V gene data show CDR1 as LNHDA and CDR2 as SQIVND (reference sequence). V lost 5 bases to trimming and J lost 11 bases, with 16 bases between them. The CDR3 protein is CASSPTEGSQQFF. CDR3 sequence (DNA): TGTGCCAGTAGTCCAACCGAGGGAAGTCAGCAGTTCTTC.

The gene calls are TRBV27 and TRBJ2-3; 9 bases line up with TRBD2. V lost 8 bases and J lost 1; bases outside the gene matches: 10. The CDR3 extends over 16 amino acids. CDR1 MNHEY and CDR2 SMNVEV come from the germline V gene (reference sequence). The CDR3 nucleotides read TGTGCCAGCCACGGAATAAGACTAGCGGGCACAGATACGCAGTATTTT. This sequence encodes CASHGIRLAGTDTQYF.

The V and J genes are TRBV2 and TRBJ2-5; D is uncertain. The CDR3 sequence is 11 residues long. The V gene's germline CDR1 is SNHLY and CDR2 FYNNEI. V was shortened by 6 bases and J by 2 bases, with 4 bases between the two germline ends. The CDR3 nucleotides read TGTGCCAGCAGGAGACAAGAGACCCAGTACTTC. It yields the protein CASRRQETQYF.

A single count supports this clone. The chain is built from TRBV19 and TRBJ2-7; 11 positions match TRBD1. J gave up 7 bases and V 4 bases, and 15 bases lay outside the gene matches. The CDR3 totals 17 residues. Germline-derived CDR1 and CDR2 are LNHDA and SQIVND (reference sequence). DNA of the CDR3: TGTGCCAGTAGTACCCGGGACAGGGGGAACGGGCTGTGGGAGCAGTACTTC. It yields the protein CASSTRDRGNGLWEQYF.

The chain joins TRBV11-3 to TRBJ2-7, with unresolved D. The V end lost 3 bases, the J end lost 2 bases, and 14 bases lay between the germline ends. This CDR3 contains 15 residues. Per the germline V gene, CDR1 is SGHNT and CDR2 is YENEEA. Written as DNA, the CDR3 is TGTGCCAGCAGCTTGGGAACAGCTAAAACCTACGAGCAGTACTTC. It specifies CASSLGTAKTYEQYF.

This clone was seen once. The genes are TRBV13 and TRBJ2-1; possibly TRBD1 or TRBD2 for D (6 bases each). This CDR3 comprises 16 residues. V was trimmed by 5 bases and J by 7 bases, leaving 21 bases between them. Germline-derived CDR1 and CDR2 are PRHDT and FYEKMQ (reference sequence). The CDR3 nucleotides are TGTGCCAGCAGCCTCCGTGGGGGGCTCTTTAAAAATGAGCAGTTCTTC. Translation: CASSLRGGLFKNEQFF.

The CDR3 is CASHRTGAKWSQYF. DNA of the CDR3: TGTGCCTCCCACCGGACAGGGGCAAAATGGTCCCAGTACTTC. V and J are TRBV30 and TRBJ2-5, with 9 bases that match TRBD1. The V gene end was trimmed by 7 bases and the J gene end by 9 bases; junction bases not matched to a gene: 15. CDR3 size: 14 residues. The germline V gene has CDR1 GTSNPN and CDR2 SVGIG (reference sequence).